The clone carrying this T cell receptor (beta chain) was detected a few times. Its antigen remains unidentified. The data were taken from a study of OX40 agonist ivuxolimab in advanced cancers. Across the whole study: An agonistic human IgG2 monoclonal antibody against OX40 (CD134) was given. Every 2 weeks, patients got intravenous ivuxolimab at one of six dose levels (0.01-10 mg/kg). Study-wide results and limits: Both blood CD4+ and CD8+ T cells showed clonal growth by week 6 at 0.1 to 3.0 mg/kg.

Some clones are missing from TCRdb's copy, which holds only in-frame ones; the method was immunoSEQ multiplex PCR. Of about 82,000 clones listed, 75% to 90% are singletons. V was clipped by 8 bases and J by 0 bases, with 2 bases between them. CDR3 length: 11 amino acids. Germline lookup yields CDR1 SGHDN and CDR2 FVKESK. The starting material was CD4+ or CD8+ T cells sorted from blood, obtained in a trial of the OX40 agonist ivuxolimab. This TCR came from an adult with an advanced solid tumor such as melanoma, head and neck, liver or kidney cancer. J is TRBJ1-3 and V is TRBV14; D ambiguous. CDR3 in DNA: TGTGCCAGCCGCTCTGGAAACACCATATATTTT. Translating it yields CASRSGNTIYF.